This T cell receptor beta chain was observed in a study of CD8 T cells in ankylosing spondylitis. Study-wide results and caveats: CD8+ disease-linked clones were present at relatively low frequencies in blood.

Comments on this clonotype: Its antigen is undetermined.

CDR3 length equals 17 residues. Trimming pared 4 bases from V and 5 bases from J, leaving 23 bases between. Generation of TCR beta libraries employed quantitative 5'-RACE incorporating molecular barcodes. Via MiXCR, TCRdb re-called the 5' RACE reads, giving one row per CDR3 protein. The data hold about 200,000 distinct CDR3 sequences, with 9.5% to 15% observed a single time. The chain links TRBV12-3 or TRBV12-4 to TRBJ1-2; a possible D gene is TRBD1 (6 bases). The receptor was isolated from a male donor with ankylosing spondylitis or in good health (not recorded which). Specimen: blood, either unsorted or a sorted T cell fraction (not recorded which). The CDR3 bases are TGTGCCAGCAGTTCCGTACTTCTATCGGAGAGGGGGTATGGCTACACCTTC. Translating it yields CASSSVLLSERGYGYTF.